These T cell receptor beta chains were read from a single sample in a study of T cells in Graves' hyperthyroidism and ophthalmopathy. MiXCR, run by TCRdb on the multiplex PCR reads, gives a single entry per CDR3 protein. The sample shows roughly 560,000 distinct CDR3 sequences, roughly 14% of them seen only once. Sequencing was done on a sample of blood. The source of these receptors is a woman aged 40 to 50 with Graves' ophthalmopathy. The CDR3 runs from the conserved cysteine through the conserved F or W. The D gene is left open where the match is weak. Part of the rows lack a size; the others show once, few, many or a class for expanded clones.

many	TRBV28	NA	TRBJ2-4	14	CASKPQVAKNIQYF	TGTGCCAGCAAGCCACAGGTAGCCAAAAACATTCAGTACTTC
many	TRBV28	TRBD1	TRBJ2-5	13	CASSTGEWETQYF	TGTGCCAGCAGTACAGGGGAATGGGAGACCCAGTACTTC
many	TRBV2	TRBD1	TRBJ1-1	17	CASLFGGLRDRGTEAFF	TGTGCCAGCTTATTCGGAGGACTCCGGGACAGGGGCACTGAAGCTTTCTTT
many	TRBV10-3	NA	TRBJ1-1	14	CAISESPGPSEAFF	TGTGCCATCAGTGAGTCACCAGGACCGTCGGAGGCTTTCTTT
many	TRBV11-2	NA	TRBJ1-1	13	CASSLSRNTEAFF	TGTGCCAGCAGCTTATCGAGGAACACTGAAGCTTTCTTT
many	TRBV20-1	TRBD2	TRBJ2-3	16	CSARAATSGSTDTQYF	TGCAGTGCTAGAGCCGCGACTAGCGGAAGCACAGATACGCAGTATTTT
many	TRBV27	NA	TRBJ1-5	13	CASSSASGEPQHF	TGTGCCAGCAGTTCAGCCTCAGGGGAACCCCAGCATTTT
NA	TRBV6-1	NA	TRBJ1-5	15	CASIPSALTGRPQHF	TGTGCCAGCATTCCGTCAGCATTAACGGGTAGGCCCCAGCATTTT
few	TRBV28	NA	TRBJ2-3	17	CASSPTVKGVGRDTQYF	TGTGCCAGCAGTCCAACTGTAAAGGGCGTGGGAAGAGATACGCAGTATTTT
NA	TRBV6-5	TRBD2	TRBJ2-5	17	CASSYRKRSGAQETQYF	TGTGCCAGCAGTTACCGGAAGCGAAGCGGGGCCCAAGAGACCCAGTACTTC
few	TRBV6-1	NA	TRBJ1-1	14	CASSINARSTEAFF	TGTGCCAGCAGCATAAACGCCAGGAGCACTGAAGCTTTCTTT
many	TRBV28	TRBD1	TRBJ1-5	16	CASSLPPGQGNQPQHF	TGTGCCAGCAGTTTACCGCCGGGACAGGGCAATCAGCCCCAGCATTTT
NA	TRBV6-5	TRBD1	TRBJ1-1	15	CASSYAGTGYTEAFF	TGTGCCAGCAGTTACGCCGGGACAGGGTACACTGAAGCTTTCTTT
many	TRBV20-1	NA	TRBJ1-1	13	CSARERGNTEAFF	TGCAGTGCTAGAGAACGCGGAAATACTGAAGCTTTCTTT
few	TRBV7-3	TRBD1	TRBJ1-1	16	CASSLMGRQGNTEAFF	TGTGCCAGCAGCTTAATGGGCAGACAGGGGAACACTGAAGCTTTCTTT
many	TRBV15	NA	TRBJ2-7	15	CATSREARQTYEQYF	TGTGCCACCAGCAGAGAGGCGCGACAGACCTACGAGCAGTACTTC
many	TRBV6-1	NA	TRBJ2-7	13	CASKEGLSYEQYF	TGTGCCAGCAAAGAAGGACTGTCCTACGAGCAGTACTTC
many	TRBV11-2	TRBD2	TRBJ2-2	16	CASSLLAGVTTGELFF	TGTGCCAGCAGCTTACTAGCGGGAGTTACCACCGGGGAGCTGTTTTTT
many	TRBV20-1	NA	TRBJ1-1	13	CSASSGARTEAFF	TGCAGTGCTAGTTCGGGGGCGCGCACTGAAGCTTTCTTT
NA	TRBV20-1	NA	TRBJ1-5	14	CSAREGSSNQPQHF	TGCAGTGCTAGAGAGGGCTCGAGCAATCAGCCCCAGCATTTT
few	TRBV6-2/TRBV6-3	TRBD2	TRBJ2-5	14	CASSKTSGVETQYF	TGTGCCAGCAGTAAAACCAGCGGGGTAGAGACCCAGTACTTC
few	TRBV15	NA	TRBJ2-5	17	CATSRGNTGTLEETQYF	TGTGCCACCAGCAGGGGAAATACCGGGACGTTGGAAGAGACCCAGTACTTC
many	TRBV6-2/TRBV6-3	TRBD1	TRBJ2-7	15	CASSGRGTGFYEQYF	TGTGCCAGCAGTGGCCGGGGGACAGGGTTCTACGAGCAGTACTTC
NA	TRBV6-5	NA	TRBJ1-1	13	CASSWAGRTEAFF	TGTGCCAGCAGTTGGGCCGGACGCACTGAAGCTTTCTTT
NA	TRBV5-1	NA	TRBJ2-7	13	CASSWDKSYEQYF	TGCGCCAGCAGCTGGGACAAATCCTACGAGCAGTACTTC
few	TRBV28	NA	TRBJ2-2	11	CASRFIGELFF	TGTGCCAGCAGGTTCATCGGGGAGCTGTTTTTT
NA	TRBV28	TRBD1	TRBJ1-2	12	CASSPGQGRYTF	TGTGCCAGCAGCCCCGGACAGGGACGCTACACCTTC
NA	TRBV11-2	NA	TRBJ2-7	16	CASSPLAARVIYEQYF	TGTGCCAGCAGCCCGTTGGCGGCCAGGGTCATCTACGAGCAGTACTTC
NA	TRBV3-1	NA	TRBJ2-4	15	CASSQSALAKNIQYF	TGTGCCAGCAGCCAATCTGCCCTAGCCAAAAACATTCAGTACTTC
NA	TRBV9	NA	TRBJ2-2	15	CASSVELGPAGELFF	TGTGCCAGCAGCGTAGAATTGGGACCGGCCGGGGAGCTGTTTTTT
many	TRBV9	NA	TRBJ2-7	13	CASSSGLSYEQYF	TGTGCCAGCAGCTCGGGATTGAGCTACGAGCAGTACTTC
NA	TRBV24-1	NA	TRBJ2-2	19	CATSGTTRDYRDNTGELFF	TGTGCCACCAGTGGTACGACCCGCGACTATCGGGATAACACCGGGGAGCTGTTTTTT
many	TRBV6-4	NA	TRBJ2-7	19	CASSDGDGQGETFRYEQYF	TGTGCCAGCAGTGACGGGGATGGGCAGGGCGAAACCTTCCGTTACGAGCAGTACTTC
few	TRBV4-3	TRBD2	TRBJ2-7	15	CASSQSSGKTYEQYF	TGCGCCAGCAGCCAGAGTAGCGGGAAGACCTACGAGCAGTACTTC
NA	TRBV5-4	NA	TRBJ2-7	14	CASSLPGVAYEQYF	TGTGCCAGCAGCTTGCCAGGTGTGGCCTACGAGCAGTACTTC